The following is a TCR beta chain sequence with its context. V was clipped by 0 bases and J by 4 bases, with 10 bases between them. There are 14 residues in the CDR3. Germline assignment: CDR1 KGHSH and CDR2 LQKENI. PBMC sampling occurred before vaccination, two weeks after the third dose, and at progression. The sample originates from a study of glioma-infiltrating T cells after dendritic cell vaccination. Primers: 60 V beta forward and 13 J beta reverse. Here immunoSEQ multiplex PCR was the method, and the copy in TCRdb shows in-frame clones only, minus some. The table has 75,000 to 100,000 clones, about four fifths seen once.

The chain combines TRBV18 with TRBJ2-7; no clear D gene. The sample consisted of blood, taken before dendritic cell vaccination. The sequence came from a human donor with glioblastoma. The CDR3 is CASSPPDWVYEQYF. CDR3 DNA: TGTGCCAGCTCACCACCAGACTGGGTTTACGAGCAGTACTTC.